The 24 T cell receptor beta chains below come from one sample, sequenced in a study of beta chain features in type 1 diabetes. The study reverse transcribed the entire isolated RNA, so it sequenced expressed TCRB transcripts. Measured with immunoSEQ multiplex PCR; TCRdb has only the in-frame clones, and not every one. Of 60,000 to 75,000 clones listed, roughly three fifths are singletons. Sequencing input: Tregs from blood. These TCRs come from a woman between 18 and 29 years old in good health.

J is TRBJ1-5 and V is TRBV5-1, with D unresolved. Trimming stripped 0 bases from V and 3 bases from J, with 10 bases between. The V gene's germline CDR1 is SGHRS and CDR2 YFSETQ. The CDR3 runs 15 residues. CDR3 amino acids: CASSLVGNPNQPQHF. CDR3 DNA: TGCGCCAGCAGCTTGGTCGGGAACCCCAATCAGCCCCAGCATTTT.

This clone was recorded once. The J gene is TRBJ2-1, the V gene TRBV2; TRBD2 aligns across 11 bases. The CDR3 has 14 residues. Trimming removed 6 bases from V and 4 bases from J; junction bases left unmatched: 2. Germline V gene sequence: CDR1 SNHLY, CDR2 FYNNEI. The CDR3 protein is CASRGLADYNEQFF. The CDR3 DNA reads TGTGCCAGCAGGGGACTAGCGGATTACAATGAGCAGTTCTTC.

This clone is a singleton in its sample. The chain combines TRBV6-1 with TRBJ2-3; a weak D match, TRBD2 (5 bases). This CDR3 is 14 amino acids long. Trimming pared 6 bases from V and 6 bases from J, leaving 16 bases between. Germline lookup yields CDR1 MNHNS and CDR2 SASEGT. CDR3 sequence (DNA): TGTGCCAGCAGAAAGGGAGCCCACGGCGATACGCAGTATTTT. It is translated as CASRKGAHGDTQYF.

CDR3 protein: CASTVTSGVTDTQYF. The CDR3 DNA reads as TGTGCCAGCACGGTAACTAGCGGGGTCACAGATACGCAGTATTTT. The chain links TRBV6-1 to TRBJ2-3, with TRBD2 matching 10 bases. Germline assignment: CDR1 MNHNS and CDR2 SASEGT. The CDR3 length is 15 residues. The junction had 6 bases not matched to a gene; V was cut back by 7 bases and J by 2 bases.

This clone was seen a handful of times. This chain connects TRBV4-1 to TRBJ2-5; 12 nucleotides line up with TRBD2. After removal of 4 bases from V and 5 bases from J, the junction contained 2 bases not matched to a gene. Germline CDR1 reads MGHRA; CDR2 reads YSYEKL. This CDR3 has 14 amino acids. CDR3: CASSPSGRGETQYF. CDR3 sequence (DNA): TGCGCCAGCAGCCCTAGCGGGAGGGGGGAGACCCAGTACTTC.

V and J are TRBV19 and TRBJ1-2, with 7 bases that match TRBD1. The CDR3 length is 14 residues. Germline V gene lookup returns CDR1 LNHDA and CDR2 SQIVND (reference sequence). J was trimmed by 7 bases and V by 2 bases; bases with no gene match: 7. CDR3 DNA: TGTGCCAGTAGTATAACAGACAGGGTGGTTGGCTACACCTTC. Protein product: CASSITDRVVGYTF.

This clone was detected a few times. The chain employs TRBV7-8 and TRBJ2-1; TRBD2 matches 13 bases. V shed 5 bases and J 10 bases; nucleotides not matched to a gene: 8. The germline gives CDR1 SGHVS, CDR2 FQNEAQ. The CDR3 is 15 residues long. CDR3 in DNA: TGTGCCAGCAGCACTCCTGGACTAGCGGGGGTAGAGCAGTTCTTC. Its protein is CASSTPGLAGVEQFF.

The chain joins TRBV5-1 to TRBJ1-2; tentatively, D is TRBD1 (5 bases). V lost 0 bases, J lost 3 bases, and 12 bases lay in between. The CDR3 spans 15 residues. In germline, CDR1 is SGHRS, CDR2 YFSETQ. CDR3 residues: CASSLEGRAYYGYTF. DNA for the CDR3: TGCGCCAGCAGCTTGGAGGGCAGGGCCTACTATGGCTACACCTTC.

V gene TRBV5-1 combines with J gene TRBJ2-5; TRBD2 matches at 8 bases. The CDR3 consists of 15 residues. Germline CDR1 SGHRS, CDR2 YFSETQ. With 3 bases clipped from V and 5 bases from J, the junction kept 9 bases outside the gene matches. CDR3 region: CASSWPGGALETQYF. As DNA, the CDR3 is TGCGCCAGCAGCTGGCCCGGGGGGGCCTTGGAGACCCAGTACTTC.

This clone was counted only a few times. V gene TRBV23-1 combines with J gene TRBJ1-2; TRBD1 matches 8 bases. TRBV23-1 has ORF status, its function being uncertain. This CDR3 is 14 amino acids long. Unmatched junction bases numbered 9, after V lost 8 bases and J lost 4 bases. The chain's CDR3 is CASPDRGGSYGYTF. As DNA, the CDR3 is TGCGCCAGCCCCGACAGGGGAGGGAGCTATGGCTACACCTTC.

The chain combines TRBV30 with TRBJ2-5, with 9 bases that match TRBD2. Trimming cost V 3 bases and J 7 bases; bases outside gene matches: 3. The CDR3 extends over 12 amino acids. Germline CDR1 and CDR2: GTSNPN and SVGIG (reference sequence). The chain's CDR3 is CAWSGAGGTQYF. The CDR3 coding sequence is TGTGCCTGGAGCGGAGCGGGGGGGACCCAGTACTTC.

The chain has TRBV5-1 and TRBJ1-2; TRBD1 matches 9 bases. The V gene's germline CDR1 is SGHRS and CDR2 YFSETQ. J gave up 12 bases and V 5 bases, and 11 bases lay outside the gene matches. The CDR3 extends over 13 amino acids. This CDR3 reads CASREGQGSGNTF. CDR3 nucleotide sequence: TGCGCCAGCAGGGAAGGACAGGGGTCTGGAAACACCTTC. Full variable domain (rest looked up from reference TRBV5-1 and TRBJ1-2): KAGVTQTPRYLIKTRGQQVTLSCSPISGHRSVSWYQQTPGQGLQFLFEYFSETQRNKGNFPGRFSGRQFSNSRSEMNVSTLELGDSALYLCASREGQGSGNTFGSGTRLTVV.

CDR3 region: CATSRGQGDEQYF. In DNA form, the CDR3 reads TGTGCCACCAGCCGCGGACAGGGCGACGAGCAGTACTTC. The chain joins TRBV15 to TRBJ2-5; 8 bases agree with TRBD1. Judging by the DNA end, TRBJ2-7 fits better; the J call may be wrong. The CDR3 has 13 amino acids. CDR1 is LNHNV and CDR2 is YYDKDF in the germline V gene (reference sequence).

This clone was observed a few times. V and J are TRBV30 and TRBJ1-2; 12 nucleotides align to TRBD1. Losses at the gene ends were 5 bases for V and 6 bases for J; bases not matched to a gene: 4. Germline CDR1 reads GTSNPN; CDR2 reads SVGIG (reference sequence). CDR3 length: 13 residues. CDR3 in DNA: TGTGCCTGGGGTCGGGACAGGGGGCATGGCTACACCTTC. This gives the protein CAWGRDRGHGYTF.

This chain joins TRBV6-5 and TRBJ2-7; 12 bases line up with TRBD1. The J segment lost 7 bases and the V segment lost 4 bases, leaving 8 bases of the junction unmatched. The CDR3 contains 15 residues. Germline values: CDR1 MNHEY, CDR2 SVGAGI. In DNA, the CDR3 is TGTGCCAGCAGTTCCCCGGGACAGGGGGCAGGGGAGCAGTACTTC. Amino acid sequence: CASSSPGQGAGEQYF.

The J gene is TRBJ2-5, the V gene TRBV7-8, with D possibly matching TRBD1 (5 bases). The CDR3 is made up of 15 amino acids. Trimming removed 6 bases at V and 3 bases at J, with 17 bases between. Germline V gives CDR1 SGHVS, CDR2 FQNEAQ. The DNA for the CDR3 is TGTGCCAGCAGACTGCGAAGGGGCGAAAAAGAGACCCAGTACTTC. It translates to CASRLRRGEKETQYF.

CDR3 DNA sequence: TGTGCCAGCAGTCCCGGCGGGGGGCTCGGCACTGAAGCTTTCTTT. Translated: CASSPGGGLGTEAFF. The J gene is TRBJ1-1, the V gene TRBV6-5, with D maybe TRBD1 (6 bases). CDR1 and CDR2 from the germline V gene are MNHEY and SVGAGI. Trimming cost V 5 bases and J 4 bases, with 17 bases left between them. The CDR3 totals 15 residues.

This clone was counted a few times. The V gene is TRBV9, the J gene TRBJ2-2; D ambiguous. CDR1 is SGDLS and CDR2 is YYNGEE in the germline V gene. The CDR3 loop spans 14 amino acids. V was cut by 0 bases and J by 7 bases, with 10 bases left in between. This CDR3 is CASSVVADGGELFF. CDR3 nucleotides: TGTGCCAGCAGCGTAGTAGCTGACGGCGGGGAGCTGTTTTTT.

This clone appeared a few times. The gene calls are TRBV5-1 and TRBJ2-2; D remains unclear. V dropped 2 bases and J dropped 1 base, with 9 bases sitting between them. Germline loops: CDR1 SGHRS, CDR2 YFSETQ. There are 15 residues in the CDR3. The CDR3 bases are TGCGCCAGCAGCTTTTCCCAGGTGAACACCGGGGAGCTGTTTTTT. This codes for CASSFSQVNTGELFF. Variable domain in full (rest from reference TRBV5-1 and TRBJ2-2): KAGVTQTPRYLIKTRGQQVTLSCSPISGHRSVSWYQQTPGQGLQFLFEYFSETQRNKGNFPGRFSGRQFSNSRSEMNVSTLELGDSALYLCASSFSQVNTGELFFGEGSRLTVL.

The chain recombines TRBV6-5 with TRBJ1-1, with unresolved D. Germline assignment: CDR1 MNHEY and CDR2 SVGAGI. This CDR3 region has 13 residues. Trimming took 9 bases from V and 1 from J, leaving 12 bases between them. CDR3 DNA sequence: TGTGCCAGTCAGACTGTCGAGAACACTGAAGCTTTCTTT. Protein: CASQTVENTEAFF.

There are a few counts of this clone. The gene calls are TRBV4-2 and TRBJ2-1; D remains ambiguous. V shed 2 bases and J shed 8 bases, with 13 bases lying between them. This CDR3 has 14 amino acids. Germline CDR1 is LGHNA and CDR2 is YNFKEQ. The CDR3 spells CASSQRRGADEQFF. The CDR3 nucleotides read TGTGCCAGCAGCCAACGTAGAGGCGCGGATGAGCAGTTCTTC.

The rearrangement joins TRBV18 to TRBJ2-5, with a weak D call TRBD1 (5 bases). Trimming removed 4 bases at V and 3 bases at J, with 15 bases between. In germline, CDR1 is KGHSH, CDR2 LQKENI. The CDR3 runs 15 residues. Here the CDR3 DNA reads TGTGCCAGCTCACTAAACGGACACTCCGAAGAGACCCAGTACTTC. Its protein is CASSLNGHSEETQYF.

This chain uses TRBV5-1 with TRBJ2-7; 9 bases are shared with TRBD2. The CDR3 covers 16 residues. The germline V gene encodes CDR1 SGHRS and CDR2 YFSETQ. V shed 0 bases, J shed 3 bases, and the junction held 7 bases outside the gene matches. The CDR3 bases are TGCGCCAGCAGCTTGGACCCCAGCGGGGGGATCTACGAGCAGTACTTC. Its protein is CASSLDPSGGIYEQYF.

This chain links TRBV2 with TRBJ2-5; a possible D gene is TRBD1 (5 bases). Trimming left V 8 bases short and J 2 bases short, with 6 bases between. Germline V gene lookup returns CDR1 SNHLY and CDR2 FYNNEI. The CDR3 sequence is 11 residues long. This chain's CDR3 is CASSGQETQYF. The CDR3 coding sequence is TGTGCCAGCTCAGGGCAAGAGACCCAGTACTTC.